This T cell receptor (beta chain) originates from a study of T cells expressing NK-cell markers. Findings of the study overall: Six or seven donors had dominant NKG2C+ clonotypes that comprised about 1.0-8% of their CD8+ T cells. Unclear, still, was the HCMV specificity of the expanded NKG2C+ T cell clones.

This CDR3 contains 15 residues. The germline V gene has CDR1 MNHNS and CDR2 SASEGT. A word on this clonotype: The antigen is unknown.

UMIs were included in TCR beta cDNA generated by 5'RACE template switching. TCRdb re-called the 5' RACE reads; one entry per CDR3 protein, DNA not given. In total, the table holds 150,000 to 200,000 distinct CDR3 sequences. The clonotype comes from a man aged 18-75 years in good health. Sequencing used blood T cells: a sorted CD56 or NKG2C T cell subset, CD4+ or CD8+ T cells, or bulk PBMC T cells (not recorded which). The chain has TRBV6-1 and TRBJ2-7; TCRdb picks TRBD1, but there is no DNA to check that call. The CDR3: CASSEDGTGGNEQYF.